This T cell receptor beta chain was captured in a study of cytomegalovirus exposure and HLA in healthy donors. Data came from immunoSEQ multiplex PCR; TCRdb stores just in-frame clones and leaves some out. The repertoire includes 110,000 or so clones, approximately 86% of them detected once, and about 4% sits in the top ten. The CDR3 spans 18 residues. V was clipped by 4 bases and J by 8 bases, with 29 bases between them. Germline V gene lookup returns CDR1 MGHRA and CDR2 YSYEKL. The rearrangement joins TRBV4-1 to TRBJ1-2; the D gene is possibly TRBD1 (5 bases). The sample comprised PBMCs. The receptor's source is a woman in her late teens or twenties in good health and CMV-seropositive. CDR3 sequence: CASSRREASPRRVWGYTF. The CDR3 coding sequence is TGCGCCAGCAGCCGCAGGGAGGCCAGCCCCCGAAGAGTATGGGGCTACACCTTC.